The clone carrying this TCR beta chain has only one observation. The sample originates from a study of cytomegalovirus exposure and HLA in healthy donors. Method: immunoSEQ multiplex PCR; TCRdb's copy keeps in-frame clones and lacks some. The table records 68,000 or so clones, over 80% of them present only once. The CDR3 runs 19 residues. Germline CDR1 reads LGHNA; CDR2 reads YNFKEQ. Trimming took 0 bases from V and 1 from J; bases not matched to a gene: 10. The TCR sequence derives from a man aged 18 to 29 in good health and CMV-seronegative. The V and J genes are TRBV4-2 and TRBJ2-7; 12 nucleotides line up with TRBD2. Sequencing was performed on PBMCs. CDR3 amino acids: CASSQDETLAGGLSYEQYF. The CDR3 DNA follows: TGTGCCAGCAGCCAAGACGAGACACTAGCGGGAGGCTTATCCTACGAGCAGTACTTC.